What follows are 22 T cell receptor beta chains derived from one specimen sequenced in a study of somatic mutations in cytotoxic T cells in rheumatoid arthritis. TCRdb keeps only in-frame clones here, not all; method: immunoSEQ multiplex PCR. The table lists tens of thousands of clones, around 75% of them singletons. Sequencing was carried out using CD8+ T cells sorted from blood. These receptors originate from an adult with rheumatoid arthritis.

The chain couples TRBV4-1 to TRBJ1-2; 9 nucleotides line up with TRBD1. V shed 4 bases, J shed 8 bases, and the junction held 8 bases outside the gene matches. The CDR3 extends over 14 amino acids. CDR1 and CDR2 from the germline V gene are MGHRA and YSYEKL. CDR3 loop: CASSPWTGAQGYTF. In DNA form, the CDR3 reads TGCGCCAGCAGCCCTTGGACAGGGGCCCAAGGCTACACCTTC.

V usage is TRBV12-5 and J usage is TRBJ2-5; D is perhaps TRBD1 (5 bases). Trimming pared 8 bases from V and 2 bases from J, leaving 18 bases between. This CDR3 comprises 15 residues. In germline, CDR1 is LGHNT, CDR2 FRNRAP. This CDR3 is CASTPRGREQETQYF. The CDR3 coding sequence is TGTGCTAGTACCCCTAGGGGCAGGGAACAAGAGACCCAGTACTTC.

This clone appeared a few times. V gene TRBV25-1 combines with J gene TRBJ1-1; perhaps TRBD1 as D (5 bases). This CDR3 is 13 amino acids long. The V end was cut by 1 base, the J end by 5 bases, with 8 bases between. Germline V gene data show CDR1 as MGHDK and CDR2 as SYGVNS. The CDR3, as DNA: TGTGCCAGCAGTGAATGGGGGGGGACTGAAGCTTTCTTT. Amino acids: CASSEWGGTEAFF.

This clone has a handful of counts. For the CDR3, the DNA is TGTGCCAGCAGGAGGGACGGGGAAGATCAGCCCCAGCATTTT. Its translation is CASRRDGEDQPQHF. The chain combines TRBV25-1 with TRBJ1-5; D might be TRBD1 (5 bases). Germline CDR1 MGHDK, CDR2 SYGVNS. V lost 6 bases and J lost 5, with 14 bases in between. CDR3 size: 14 residues.

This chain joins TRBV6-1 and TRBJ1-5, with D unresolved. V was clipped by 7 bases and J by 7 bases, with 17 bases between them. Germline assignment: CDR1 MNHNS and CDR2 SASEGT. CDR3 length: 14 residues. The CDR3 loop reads CASKDGYAVQPQHF. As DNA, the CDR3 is TGTGCCAGCAAAGACGGATACGCGGTACAGCCCCAGCATTTT.

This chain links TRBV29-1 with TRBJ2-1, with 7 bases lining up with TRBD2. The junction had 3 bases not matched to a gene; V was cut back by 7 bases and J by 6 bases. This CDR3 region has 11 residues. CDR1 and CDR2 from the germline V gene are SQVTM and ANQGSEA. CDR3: CSAPGGNEQFF. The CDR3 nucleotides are TGCAGCGCCCCGGGGGGCAATGAGCAGTTCTTC.

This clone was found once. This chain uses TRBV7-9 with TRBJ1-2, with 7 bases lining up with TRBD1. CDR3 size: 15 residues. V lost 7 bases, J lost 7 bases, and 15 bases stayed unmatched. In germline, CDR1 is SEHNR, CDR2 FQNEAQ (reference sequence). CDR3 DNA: TGTGCCAGCACAGGTGCAGGGACAGTATTTGGTGGCTACACCTTC. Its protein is CASTGAGTVFGGYTF. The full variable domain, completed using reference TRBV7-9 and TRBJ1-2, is DTGVSQNPRHKITKRGQNVTFRCDPISEHNRLYWYRQTLGQGPEFLTYFQNEAQLEKSRLLSDRFSAERPKGSFSTLEIQRTEQGDSAMYLCASTGAGTVFGGYTFGSGTRLTVV.

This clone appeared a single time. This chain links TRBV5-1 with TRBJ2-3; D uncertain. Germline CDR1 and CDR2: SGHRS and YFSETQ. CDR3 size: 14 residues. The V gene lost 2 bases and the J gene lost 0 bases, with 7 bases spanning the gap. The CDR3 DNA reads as TGCGCCAGCAGCTTTTTGGACAGCACAGATACGCAGTATTTT. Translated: CASSFLDSTDTQYF.

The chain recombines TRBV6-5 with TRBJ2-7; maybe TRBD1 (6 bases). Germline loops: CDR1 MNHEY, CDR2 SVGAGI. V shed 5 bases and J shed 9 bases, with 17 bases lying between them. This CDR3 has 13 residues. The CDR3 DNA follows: TGTGCCAGCAGTATCGGGACACTGGGCGGGCAGTACTTC. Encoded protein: CASSIGTLGGQYF.

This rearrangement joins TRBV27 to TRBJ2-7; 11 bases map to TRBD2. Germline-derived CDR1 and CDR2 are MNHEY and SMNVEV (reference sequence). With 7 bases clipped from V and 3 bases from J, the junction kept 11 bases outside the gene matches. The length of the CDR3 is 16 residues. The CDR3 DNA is TGTGCCAGCAATCGGCGGGGACTAGCGGTGGTCTACGAGCAGTACTTC. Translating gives CASNRRGLAVVYEQYF.

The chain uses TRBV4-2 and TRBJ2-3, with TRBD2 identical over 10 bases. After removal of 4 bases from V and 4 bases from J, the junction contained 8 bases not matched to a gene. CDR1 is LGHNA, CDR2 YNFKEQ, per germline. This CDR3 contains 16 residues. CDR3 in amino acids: CASSLSGGAGSDTQYF. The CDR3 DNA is TGTGCCAGCAGCCTAAGCGGGGGGGCCGGGTCAGATACGCAGTATTTT.

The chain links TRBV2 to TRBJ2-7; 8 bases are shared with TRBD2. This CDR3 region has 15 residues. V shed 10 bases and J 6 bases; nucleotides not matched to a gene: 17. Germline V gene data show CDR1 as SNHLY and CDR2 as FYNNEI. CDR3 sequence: CAITFLGLASPEQYF. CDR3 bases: TGTGCCATCACCTTCCTCGGACTAGCTTCTCCCGAGCAGTACTTC.

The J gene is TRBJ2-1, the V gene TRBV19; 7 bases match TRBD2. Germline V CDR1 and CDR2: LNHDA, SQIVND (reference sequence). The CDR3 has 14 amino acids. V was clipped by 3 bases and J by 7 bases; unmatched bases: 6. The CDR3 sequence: CASSMGGGPNEQFF. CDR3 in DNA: TGTGCCAGTAGTATGGGGGGAGGGCCTAATGAGCAGTTCTTC.

The CDR3 sequence is CASSLMVNTEAFF. The CDR3 DNA reads as TGTGCCAGCAGTTTAATGGTGAACACTGAAGCTTTCTTT. The rearrangement uses TRBV27 and TRBJ1-1, with unresolved D. Between the trimmed V and J ends, which lost 2 bases and 0 bases, there was a span of 4 bases. Germline V gene sequence: CDR1 MNHEY, CDR2 SMNVEV (reference sequence). This CDR3 comprises 13 residues.

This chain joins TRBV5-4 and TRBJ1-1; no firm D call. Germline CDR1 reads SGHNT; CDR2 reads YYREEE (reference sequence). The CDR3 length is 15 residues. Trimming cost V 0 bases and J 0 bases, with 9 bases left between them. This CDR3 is CASSLGEFMNTEAFF. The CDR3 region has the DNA TGTGCCAGCAGCTTGGGCGAATTCATGAACACTGAAGCTTTCTTT. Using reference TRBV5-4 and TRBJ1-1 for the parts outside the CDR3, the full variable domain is ETGVTQSPTHLIKTRGQQVTLRCSSQSGHNTVSWYQQALGQGPQFIFQYYREEENGRGNFPPRFSGLQFPNYSSELNVNALELDDSALYLCASSLGEFMNTEAFFGQGTRLTVV.

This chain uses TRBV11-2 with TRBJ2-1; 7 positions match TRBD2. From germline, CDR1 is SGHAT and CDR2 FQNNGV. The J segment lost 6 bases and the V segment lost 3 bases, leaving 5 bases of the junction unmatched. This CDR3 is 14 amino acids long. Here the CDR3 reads CASSFAGEINEQFF. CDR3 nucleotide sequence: TGTGCCAGCAGCTTCGCGGGAGAAATCAATGAGCAGTTCTTC.

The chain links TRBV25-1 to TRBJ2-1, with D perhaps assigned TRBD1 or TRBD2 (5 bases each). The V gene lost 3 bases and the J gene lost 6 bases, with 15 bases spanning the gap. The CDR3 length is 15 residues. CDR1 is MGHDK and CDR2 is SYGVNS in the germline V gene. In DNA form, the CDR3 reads TGTGCCAGCAGTGATTTAGGGGAGTGGACCAATGAGCAGTTCTTC. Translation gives CASSDLGEWTNEQFF.

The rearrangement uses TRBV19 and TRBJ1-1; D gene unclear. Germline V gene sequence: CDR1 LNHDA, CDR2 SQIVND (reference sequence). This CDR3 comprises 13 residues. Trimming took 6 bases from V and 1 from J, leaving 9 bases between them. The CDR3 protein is CASSKHPNTEAFF. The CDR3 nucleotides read TGTGCCAGTAGCAAACATCCGAACACTGAAGCTTTCTTT.

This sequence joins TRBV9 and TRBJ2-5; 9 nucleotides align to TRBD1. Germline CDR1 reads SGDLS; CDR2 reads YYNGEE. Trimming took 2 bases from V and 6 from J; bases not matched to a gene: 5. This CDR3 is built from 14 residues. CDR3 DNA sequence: TGTGCCAGCAGCGTTGGTTACAGGGGGCAGACCCAGTACTTC. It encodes CASSVGYRGQTQYF.

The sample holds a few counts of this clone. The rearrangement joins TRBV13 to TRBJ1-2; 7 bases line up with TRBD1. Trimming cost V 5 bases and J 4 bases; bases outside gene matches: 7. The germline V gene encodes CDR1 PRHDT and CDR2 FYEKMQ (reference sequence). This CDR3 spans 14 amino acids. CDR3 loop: CASSSYRGPYGYTF. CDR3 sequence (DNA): TGTGCCAGCAGCAGCTACAGGGGACCCTATGGCTACACCTTC.

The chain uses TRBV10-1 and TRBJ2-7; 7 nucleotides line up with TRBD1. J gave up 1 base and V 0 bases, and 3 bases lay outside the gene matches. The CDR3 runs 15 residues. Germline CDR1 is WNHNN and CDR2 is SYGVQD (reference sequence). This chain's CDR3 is CASSESTGISYEQYF. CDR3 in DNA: TGCGCCAGCAGTGAGTCGACAGGGATATCCTACGAGCAGTACTTC.

CDR3 coding DNA: TGTGCCAGCACTTGGGGTCACTATGGCTACACCTTC. Its translation is CASTWGHYGYTF. The chain is built from TRBV5-5 and TRBJ1-2, with D unresolved. Germline CDR1 and CDR2: SGHKS and YYEKEE (reference sequence). The V end was cut by 6 bases, the J end by 3 bases, with 9 bases between. The CDR3 covers 12 residues.